This T cell receptor beta chain was captured by sequencing in a study of shared clonotypes between healthy human individuals. The CDR3 totals 13 residues. The V end was cut by 5 bases, the J end by 2 bases, with 10 bases between. Germline V gene sequence: CDR1 MGHRA, CDR2 YSYEKL. Repertoires were generated with immunoSEQ multiplex PCR, while TCRdb's copy carries only in-frame clones and drops some. This sample carries about 690,000 clones, roughly 88% of them seen once, and the ten largest clones take more than 30%. Participating donors were healthy, HIV-negative adults free of recent acute infections or vaccinations.

The sequence was collected from a man aged 18 to 29 in good health. Some clones in this sample may be carry-over from other donors' samples. The sample was memory CD8+ T cells from PBMCs. This sample's subset: CD45RO+ cells pooled with CCR7-negative TemRA cells. The rearrangement joins TRBV4-1 to TRBJ2-7; a weak D match, TRBD1 (6 bases). The CDR3 DNA sequence: TGCGCCAGCAGCGCAGGGGAGACCTACGAGCAGTACTTC. Residues: CASSAGETYEQYF.